These T cell receptor beta chains were read from a single sample in a study of identifying expanded T cells in peripheral blood. Assay: immunoSEQ multiplex PCR; the TCRdb copy retains only in-frame clones and omits some. The sample holds approximately 120,000 clones; less than 90% are singletons and the top ten take approximately 8%. The sample comprised blood. These receptors came from a person aged 18 to 69 in good health. Both conserved end residues are part of each CDR3. D genes are given only for firm matches. Size tells how often a clone was seen (once, few, many) or the class of an expanded clone, and some rows leave it out.

>.|TRBJ1-3|TRBV11-2|.|12
TGTGCCAGCAGCCTAGGGCGGAACACCATATATTTT
CASSLGRNTIYF
>.|TRBJ1-5|TRBV6-5|.|14
TGTGCCAGCAGTTTCGGCAGGGTTTCTCAGCCCCAGCATTTT
CASSFGRVSQPQHF
>once|TRBJ2-5|TRBV5-1|TRBD1|14
TGCGCCAGCAGCTTGGGACAGGGGGAAGAGACCCAGTACTTC
CASSLGQGEETQYF
>.|TRBJ1-1|TRBV7-9|TRBD1|17
TGTGCCAGCAGCCCAAAACCGGGACAGGAGGTGAACACTGAAGCTTTCTTT
CASSPKPGQEVNTEAFF
>few|TRBJ2-7|TRBV5-1|.|16
TGCGCCAGCAGCCCCGGGCCCCACGCTATGGGGCGCGAGCAGTACTTC
CASSPGPHAMGREQYF
>.|TRBJ2-7|TRBV29-1|.|14
TGCAGCGTCACCGGGACGGAGCGCTCCTACGAGCAGTACTTC
CSVTGTERSYEQYF
>.|TRBJ2-6|TRBV5-1|.|15
TGCGCCAGCAGCTGGGGGAACTCTGGGGCCAACGTCCTGACTTTC
CASSWGNSGANVLTF
>.|TRBJ1-1|TRBV29-1|TRBD1|12
TGCAGCGTGCGGACAGGGATCACTGAAGCTTTCTTT
CSVRTGITEAFF
>.|TRBJ2-7|TRBV11-3|.|13
TGTGCCAGCAGCCAACCGGACAGCTACGAGCAGTACTTC
CASSQPDSYEQYF
>.|TRBJ1-1|TRBV28|.|18
TGTGCCAGCAGTTCCCCCAGGTGGGAATCGGGATCGAACACTGAAGCTTTCTTT
CASSSPRWESGSNTEAFF
>.|TRBJ1-1|TRBV7-2|.|12
TGTGCCAGCAGTCCAGGGCGCAGGGAAGCTTTCTTT
CASSPGRREAFF
>.|TRBJ2-3|TRBV19|.|13
TGTGCCAGTAGTATGACCCCGGCAGATACGCAGTATTTT
CASSMTPADTQYF
>.|TRBJ1-1|TRBV12-5|.|11
TGTGCTAGTGGTCCCGGAGCTGAAGCTTTCTTT
CASGPGAEAFF
>.|TRBJ2-1|TRBV7-9|.|14
TGTGCCAGCAGCCGCCGGGACACCAAAAATGAGCAGTTCTTC
CASSRRDTKNEQFF
>.|TRBJ2-1|TRBV7-3|TRBD2|15
TGTGCCAGCAGCTTACGGCGGGAGCCGGGAGGTGAGCAGTTCTTC
CASSLRREPGGEQFF
>.|TRBJ2-2|TRBV14|TRBD2|19
TGTGCCAGCAGCCCGCTCAATGGGGCGGGGGGCGCAGCAGAAGGGGAGCTGTTTTTT
CASSPLNGAGGAAEGELFF
>.|TRBJ1-5|TRBV30|.|13
TGTGCCTGGAGGGGGGCGCCGGGTCAGCCCCAGCATTTT
CAWRGAPGQPQHF
>few|TRBJ1-6|TRBV6-5|.|14
TGTGCCAGCAGTTACTCGAGTTCGGATTCACCCCTCCACTTT
CASSYSSSDSPLHF
>.|TRBJ1-5|TRBV5-4|.|16
TGTGCCAGCAGCTTGGAGCCAGGAGATAGCAATCAGCCCCAGCATTTT
CASSLEPGDSNQPQHF
>.|TRBJ2-3|TRBV10-3|TRBD2|15
TGTGCCACTGCACCCGGGACTACCAGCACAGATACGCAGTATTTT
CATAPGTTSTDTQYF
>once|TRBJ2-7|TRBV6-5|TRBD1|16
TGTGCCAGCAGTTACGCGGGACAGGGGGCCTTCTACGAGCAGTACTTC
CASSYAGQGAFYEQYF
>.|TRBJ2-6|TRBV4-1|.|17
TGCGCCAGCAGCCGTGGGGGGCTAGTCTCTGGGGCCAACGTCCTGACTTTC
CASSRGGLVSGANVLTF
>.|TRBJ1-2|TRBV6-5|.|14
TGTGCCAGCAGTTACTCTCGGGACTTACTACTCCACACCTTC
CASSYSRDLLLHTF
>.|TRBJ2-1|TRBV5-1|TRBD2|17
TGCGCCAGCAGCATCGGGACTAGCGGGGTCTCCTACAATGAGCAGTTCTTC
CASSIGTSGVSYNEQFF
>.|TRBJ2-5|TRBV4-1|.|13
TGCGCCAGCAGCAACCCCATGGTAGAGACCCAGTACTTC
CASSNPMVETQYF
>.|TRBJ2-5|TRBV2|.|12
TGTGCCAGCAGTGAAGGATCGGAGACCCAGTACTTC
CASSEGSETQYF
>.|TRBJ2-1|TRBV10-2|.|15
TGCGCCAGCAGTGTTGGCCGTAGCTCCTACAATGAGCAGTTCTTC
CASSVGRSSYNEQFF
>.|TRBJ1-2|TRBV10-3|TRBD1|13
TGTGCCATCAGTGAAAGGACAGGGGGAAGTGGGACCTTC
CAISERTGGSGTF
>.|TRBJ2-1|TRBV7-9|.|14
TGTGCCATAAAAACCTATAGCGGATACAATGAGCAGTTCTTC
CAIKTYSGYNEQFF
>.|TRBJ2-2|TRBV19|.|15
TGTGCCAGTAGTATAATCGAGAGTTCCACCGGGGAGCTGTTTTTT
CASSIIESSTGELFF
>.|TRBJ1-6|TRBV5-4|.|13
TGTGCCAGCAGTTGGACGGAAAATTCACCCCTCCACTTT
CASSWTENSPLHF
>.|TRBJ2-3|TRBV7-2|.|14
TGTGCCAGCAGCTATCTCTCAACCACAGATACGCAGTATTTT
CASSYLSTTDTQYF
>.|TRBJ1-5|TRBV18|TRBD1|15
TGTGCCAGCTCACAGACAGGGGGTAGCTATCAGCCCCAGCATTTT
CASSQTGGSYQPQHF